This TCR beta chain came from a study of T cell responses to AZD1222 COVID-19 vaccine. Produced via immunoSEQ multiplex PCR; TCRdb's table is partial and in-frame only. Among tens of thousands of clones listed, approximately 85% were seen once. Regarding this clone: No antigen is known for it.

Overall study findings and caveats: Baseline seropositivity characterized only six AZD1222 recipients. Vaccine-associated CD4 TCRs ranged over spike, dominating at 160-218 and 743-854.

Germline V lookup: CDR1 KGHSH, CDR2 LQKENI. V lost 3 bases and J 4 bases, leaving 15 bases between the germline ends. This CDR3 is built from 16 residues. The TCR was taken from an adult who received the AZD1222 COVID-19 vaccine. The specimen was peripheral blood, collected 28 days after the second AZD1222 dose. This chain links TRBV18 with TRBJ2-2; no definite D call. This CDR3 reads CASSPEIPRSTGELFF. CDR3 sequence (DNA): TGTGCCAGCTCACCTGAAATTCCGCGCTCCACCGGGGAGCTGTTTTTT.